This T cell receptor beta chain came from a study of shared clonotypes between healthy human individuals. Study summary: Donor composition was a couple of women and three men, aged 18 to 49.

This CDR3 is 13 amino acids long. The V end was cut by 1 base, the J end by 5 bases, with 7 bases between. Germline CDR1 is MNHEY and CDR2 is SMNVEV (reference sequence). Every unsorted PBMC PCR replicate was loaded with about 320 ng DNA, tens of thousands of T cell genomes. The assay was immunoSEQ multiplex PCR, and TCRdb's table has in-frame clones only and misses some. In the table there are about 530,000 clones, 75% to 80% of which are singletons. Sequencing used PBMCs. The chain employs TRBV27 and TRBJ2-3, with D uncertain. The TCR sequence derives from a woman in her forties in good health. Some clones in this sample may be carry-over from other donors' samples. This chain's CDR3 is CASSLLGGDTQYF. In DNA, the CDR3 is TGTGCCAGCAGTTTATTAGGTGGAGATACGCAGTATTTT.